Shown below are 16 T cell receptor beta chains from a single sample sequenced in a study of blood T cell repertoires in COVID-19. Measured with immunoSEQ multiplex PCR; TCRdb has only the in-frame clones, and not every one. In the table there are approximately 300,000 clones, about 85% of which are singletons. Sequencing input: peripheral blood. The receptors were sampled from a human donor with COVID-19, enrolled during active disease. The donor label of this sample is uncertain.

CDR3 sequence reads: CASSLVSVDTGELFF. The CDR3 nucleotides read TGTGCCAGCAGCTTAGTGTCGGTGGACACCGGGGAGCTGTTTTTT. This chain joins TRBV7-2 and TRBJ2-2; D unclear. Per germline, CDR1 SGHTA and CDR2 FQGNSA. V was trimmed by 1 base and J by 3 bases, leaving 9 bases between them. This CDR3 contains 15 residues.

The CDR3 nucleotides read TGTGCCAGCAGCTTTGCTGGGACAGGAGCAGAGACCCAGTACTTC. As protein: CASSFAGTGAETQYF. J is TRBJ2-5 and V is TRBV7-9; the match to TRBD1 covers 8 bases. J lost 4 bases, V lost 3 bases, and 7 bases had no gene match. This CDR3 contains 15 residues. Germline CDR1 reads SEHNR; CDR2 reads FQNEAQ (reference sequence).

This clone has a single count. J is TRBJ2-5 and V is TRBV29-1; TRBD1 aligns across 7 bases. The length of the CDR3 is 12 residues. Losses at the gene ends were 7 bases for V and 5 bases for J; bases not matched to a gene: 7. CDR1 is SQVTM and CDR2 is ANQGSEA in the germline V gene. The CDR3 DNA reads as TGCAGCGACAGACAGGGTTGGGAGACCCAGTACTTC. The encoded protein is CSDRQGWETQYF.

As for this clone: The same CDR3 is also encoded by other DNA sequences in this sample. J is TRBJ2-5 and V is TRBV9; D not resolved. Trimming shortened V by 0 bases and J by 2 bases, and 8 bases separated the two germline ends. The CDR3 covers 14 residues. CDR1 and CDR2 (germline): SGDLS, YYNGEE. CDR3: CASSVAGLQETQYF. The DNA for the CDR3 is TGTGCCAGCAGCGTAGCGGGTTTACAAGAGACCCAGTACTTC.

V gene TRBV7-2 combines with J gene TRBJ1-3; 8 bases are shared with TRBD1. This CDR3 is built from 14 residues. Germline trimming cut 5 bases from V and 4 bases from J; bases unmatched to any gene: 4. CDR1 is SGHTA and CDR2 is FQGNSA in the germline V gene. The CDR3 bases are TGTGCCAGCAGCCAGGACAGGGCCGGAAACACCATATATTTT. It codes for CASSQDRAGNTIYF.

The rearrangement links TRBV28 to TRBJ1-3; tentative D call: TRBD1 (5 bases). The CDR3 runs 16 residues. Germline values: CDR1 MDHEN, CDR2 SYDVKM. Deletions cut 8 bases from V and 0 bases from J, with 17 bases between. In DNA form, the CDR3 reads TGTGCCAGCCTCTCCAGGGTAGGGGCCTCTGGAAACACCATATATTTT. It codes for CASLSRVGASGNTIYF.

For the CDR3, the DNA is TGTGCCAGCAGAGAATGGGGCGGCGAAAAACTGTTTTTT. As protein: CASREWGGEKLFF. The chain has TRBV5-4 and TRBJ1-4; the D gene is possibly TRBD1 (5 bases). Trimming took 5 bases from V and 8 from J, leaving 13 bases between them. Per germline, CDR1 SGHNT and CDR2 YYREEE (reference sequence). The CDR3 extends over 13 amino acids.

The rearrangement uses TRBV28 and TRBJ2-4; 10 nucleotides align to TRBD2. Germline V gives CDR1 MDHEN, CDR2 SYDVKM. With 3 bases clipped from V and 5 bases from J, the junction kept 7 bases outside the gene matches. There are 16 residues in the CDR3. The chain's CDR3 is CASSFGGTSVQNIQYF. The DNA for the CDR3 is TGTGCCAGCAGTTTCGGAGGGACTAGCGTCCAAAACATTCAGTACTTC. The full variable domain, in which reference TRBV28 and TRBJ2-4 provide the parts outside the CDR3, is DVKVTQSSRYLVKRTGEKVFLECVQDMDHENMFWYRQDPGLGLRLIYFSYDVKMKEKGDIPEGYSVSREKKERFSLILESASTNQTSMYLCASSFGGTSVQNIQYFGAGTRLSVL.

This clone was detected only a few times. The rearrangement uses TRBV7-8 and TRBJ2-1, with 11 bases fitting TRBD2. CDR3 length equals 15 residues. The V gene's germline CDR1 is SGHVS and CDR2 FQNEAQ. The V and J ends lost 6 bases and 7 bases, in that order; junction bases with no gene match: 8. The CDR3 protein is CASSQGTSGGNEQFF. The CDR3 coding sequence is TGTGCCAGCAGTCAAGGGACTAGCGGAGGGAATGAGCAGTTCTTC. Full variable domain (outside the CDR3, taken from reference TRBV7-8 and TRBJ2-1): GAGVSQSPRYKVAKRGQDVALRCDPISGHVSLFWYQQALGQGPEFLTYFQNEAQLDKSGLPSDRFFAERPEGSVSTLKIQRTQQEDSAVYLCASSQGTSGGNEQFFGPGTRLTVL.

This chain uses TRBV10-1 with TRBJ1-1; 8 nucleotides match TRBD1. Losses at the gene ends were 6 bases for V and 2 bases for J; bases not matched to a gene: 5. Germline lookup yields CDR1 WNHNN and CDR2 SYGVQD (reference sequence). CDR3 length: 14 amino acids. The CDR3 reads CASSRDRSNTEAFF. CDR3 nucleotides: TGCGCCAGCAGCCGGGACAGGTCCAACACTGAAGCTTTCTTT.

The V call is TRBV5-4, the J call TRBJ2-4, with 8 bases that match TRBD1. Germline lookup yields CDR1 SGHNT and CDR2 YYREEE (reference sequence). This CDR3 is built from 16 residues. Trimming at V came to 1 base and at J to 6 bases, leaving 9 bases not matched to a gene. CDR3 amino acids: CASSLTPQGAPNIQYF. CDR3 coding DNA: TGTGCCAGCAGCTTGACGCCGCAGGGGGCCCCAAACATTCAGTACTTC.

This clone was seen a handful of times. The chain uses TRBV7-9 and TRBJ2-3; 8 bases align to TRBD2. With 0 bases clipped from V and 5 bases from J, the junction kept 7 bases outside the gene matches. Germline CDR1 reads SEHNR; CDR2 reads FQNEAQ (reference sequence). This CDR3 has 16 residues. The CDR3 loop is CASSLAISGIVDTQYF. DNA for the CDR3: TGTGCCAGCAGCTTAGCTATTAGCGGGATTGTAGATACGCAGTATTTT.

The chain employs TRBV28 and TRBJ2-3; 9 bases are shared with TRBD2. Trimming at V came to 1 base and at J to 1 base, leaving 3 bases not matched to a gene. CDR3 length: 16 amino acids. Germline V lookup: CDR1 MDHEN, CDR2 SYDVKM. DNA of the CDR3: TGTGCCAGCAGTTTATTAACTAGCGGGCGCACAGATACGCAGTATTTT. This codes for CASSLLTSGRTDTQYF.

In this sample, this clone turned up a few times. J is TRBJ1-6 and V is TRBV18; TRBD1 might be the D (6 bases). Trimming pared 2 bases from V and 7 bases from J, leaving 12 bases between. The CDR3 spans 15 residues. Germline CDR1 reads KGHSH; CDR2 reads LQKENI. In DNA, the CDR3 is TGTGCCAGCTCACCAGAGGGGGTGGGCAATTCACCCCTCCACTTT. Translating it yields CASSPEGVGNSPLHF.

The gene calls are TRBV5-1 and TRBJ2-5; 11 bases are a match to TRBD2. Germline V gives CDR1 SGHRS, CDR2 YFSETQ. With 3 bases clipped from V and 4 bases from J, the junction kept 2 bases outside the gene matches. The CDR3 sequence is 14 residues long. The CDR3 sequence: CASSSTSGTETQYF. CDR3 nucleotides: TGCGCCAGCAGCTCGACTAGCGGGACAGAGACCCAGTACTTC.

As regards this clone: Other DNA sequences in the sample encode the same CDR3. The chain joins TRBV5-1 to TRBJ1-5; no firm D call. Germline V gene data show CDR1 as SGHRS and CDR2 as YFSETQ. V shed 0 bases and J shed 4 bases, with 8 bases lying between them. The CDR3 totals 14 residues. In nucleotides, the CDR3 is TGCGCCAGCAGCTTGGGAGGGCCGAATCAGCCCCAGCATTTT. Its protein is CASSLGGPNQPQHF.